The T cell receptor beta chain described here comes from a study of blood T cell repertoires in COVID-19. Libraries were prepared by immunoSEQ multiplex PCR; TCRdb keeps only in-frame clonotypes and omits some of them. Among about 250,000 clones listed, more than 70% were seen once. CDR1 and CDR2 from the germline V gene are SGHVS and FQNEAQ. This CDR3 is built from 15 residues. V lost 6 bases and J lost 5, with 20 bases in between. The V gene is TRBV7-8, the J gene TRBJ2-7, with D maybe TRBD2 (5 bases). The source material was peripheral blood. This TCR was recovered from a woman aged 30 to 39 with COVID-19, enrolled during active disease. CDR3 nucleotide sequence: TGTGCCAGCAGGCCGGGAAGGGATCTTGCCAACGAGCAGTACTTC. Its protein is CASRPGRDLANEQYF.